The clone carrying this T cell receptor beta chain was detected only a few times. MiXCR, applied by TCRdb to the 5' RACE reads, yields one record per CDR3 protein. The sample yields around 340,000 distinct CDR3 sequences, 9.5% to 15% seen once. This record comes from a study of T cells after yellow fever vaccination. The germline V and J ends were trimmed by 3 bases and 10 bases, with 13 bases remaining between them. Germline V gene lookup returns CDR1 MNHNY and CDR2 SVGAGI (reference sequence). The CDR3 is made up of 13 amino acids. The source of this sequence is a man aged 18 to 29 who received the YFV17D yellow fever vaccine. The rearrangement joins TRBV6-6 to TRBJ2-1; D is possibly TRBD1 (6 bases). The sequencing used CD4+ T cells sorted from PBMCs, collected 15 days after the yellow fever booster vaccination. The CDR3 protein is CASSYNREVEQFF. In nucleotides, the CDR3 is TGTGCCAGCAGTTATAACAGGGAAGTCGAGCAGTTCTTC.